The next 26 T cell receptor beta chains were all read from a single sample in a study of blood T cell repertoires in COVID-19. The data were produced by immunoSEQ multiplex PCR, yet TCRdb's version contains in-frame clones alone and is incomplete. The sample records 70,000 or so clones, over 70% being singletons. The sequencing sample was made of peripheral blood. Source of these receptors: a woman aged 70 to 79 with acute or convalescent COVID-19.

This sequence joins TRBV30 and TRBJ1-1, with a possible D match to TRBD1 (6 bases). The length of the CDR3 is 14 residues. Deletions cut 1 base from V and 6 bases from J, with 15 bases between. Germline CDR1 reads GTSNPN; CDR2 reads SVGIG (reference sequence). DNA for the CDR3: TGTGCCTGGAGTGCTGGGGGCCGGGGCGCTGAAGCTTTCTTT. Encoded protein: CAWSAGGRGAEAFF.

This CDR3 reads CASSAGTLNEQFF. The CDR3 region has the DNA TGTGCCAGCAGCGCGGGTACCCTGAATGAGCAGTTCTTC. This chain connects TRBV11-2 to TRBJ2-1; D might be TRBD2 (5 bases). The CDR3 loop spans 13 amino acids. Germline values: CDR1 SGHAT, CDR2 FQNNGV. V was trimmed by 5 bases and J by 7 bases, leaving 12 bases between them.

The rearrangement joins TRBV5-1 to TRBJ1-2; the match to TRBD1 covers 7 bases. The CDR3 sequence is 14 residues long. Germline CDR1 is SGHRS and CDR2 is YFSETQ. J lost 5 bases, V lost 3 bases, and 7 bases had no gene match. The CDR3 region is CASSSPGQLYGYTF. The CDR3 DNA sequence: TGCGCCAGCAGCTCGCCGGGACAGCTATATGGCTACACCTTC. Full variable domain (remainder filled in from reference TRBV5-1 and TRBJ1-2): KAGVTQTPRYLIKTRGQQVTLSCSPISGHRSVSWYQQTPGQGLQFLFEYFSETQRNKGNFPGRFSGRQFSNSRSEMNVSTLELGDSALYLCASSSPGQLYGYTFGSGTRLTVV.

The chain has TRBV6-1 and TRBJ1-2; D is unclear. Germline assignment: CDR1 MNHNS and CDR2 SASEGT. Trimming took off 3 bases at V and 8 bases at J, with 13 bases between the two ends. The CDR3 extends over 13 amino acids. The CDR3 DNA sequence: TGTGCCAGCAGTGACACGGGGAACAGCGGCTACACCTTC. This sequence encodes CASSDTGNSGYTF.

The J gene is TRBJ2-5, the V gene TRBV9; TRBD2 matches 9 bases. Germline values: CDR1 SGDLS, CDR2 YYNGEE. This CDR3 is built from 16 residues. Unmatched junction bases numbered 5, after V lost 1 base and J lost 1 base. CDR3 sequence reads: CASSVRSGGFQETQYF. DNA of the CDR3: TGTGCCAGCAGCGTAAGGAGCGGGGGGTTCCAAGAGACCCAGTACTTC.

This clone appeared a few times. The chain uses TRBV30 and TRBJ2-7; tentatively, D is TRBD2 (5 bases). This CDR3 is built from 13 residues. The V end was cut by 3 bases, the J end by 1 base, with 10 bases between. Germline CDR1 GTSNPN, CDR2 SVGIG (reference sequence). CDR3 bases: TGTGCCTGGAGAAGGAGCGGTTCCTACGAGCAGTACTTC. Protein sequence: CAWRRSGSYEQYF.

CDR3: CASSLQGAIGELFF. The CDR3 DNA reads as TGCGCCAGCAGCTTACAGGGGGCAATCGGGGAGCTGTTTTTT. The V call is TRBV5-1, the J call TRBJ2-2; 9 nucleotides match TRBD1. The CDR3 extends over 14 amino acids. Germline values: CDR1 SGHRS, CDR2 YFSETQ. J lost 7 bases, V lost 2 bases, and 3 bases had no gene match.

V usage is TRBV19 and J usage is TRBJ1-5; the D gene is possibly TRBD1 (6 bases). Trimming cost V 5 bases and J 2 bases, with 16 bases left between them. This CDR3 has 16 residues. The germline V gene encodes CDR1 LNHDA and CDR2 SQIVND (reference sequence). The CDR3 region is CASSYEFKGGNQPQHF. Here the CDR3 DNA reads TGTGCCAGTAGTTACGAGTTTAAGGGGGGCAATCAGCCCCAGCATTTT.

The V gene is TRBV2, the J gene TRBJ1-5; 7 bases map to TRBD1. Germline CDR1 SNHLY, CDR2 FYNNEI. With V trimmed by 2 bases and J by 7 bases, 11 bases remained unmatched. The CDR3 has 16 amino acids. In DNA form, the CDR3 reads TGTGCCAGCAGTGAAACAGGGGCCAGGGGCCGGCAGCCCCAGCATTTT. Encoded protein: CASSETGARGRQPQHF.

In its sample, this clone was seen many times. This chain connects TRBV28 to TRBJ2-1; 8 positions agree with TRBD2. V dropped 6 bases and J dropped 7; count of bases not matched to a gene: 11. CDR3 length: 15 residues. Germline CDR1 MDHEN, CDR2 SYDVKM. The CDR3 DNA reads TGTGCCAGCAGGGCCCTGGGTAGCGGGACGAATGAGCAGTTCTTC. The encoded protein is CASRALGSGTNEQFF.

J is TRBJ1-1 and V is TRBV19, with D unclear. The CDR3 contains 13 residues. From germline, CDR1 is LNHDA and CDR2 SQIVND (reference sequence). The germline V and J ends were trimmed by 5 bases and 4 bases, with 11 bases remaining between them. DNA for the CDR3: TGTGCCAGTAGTCCGAGTTTTGGCACTGAAGCTTTCTTT. Translating it yields CASSPSFGTEAFF.

The rearrangement uses TRBV7-9 and TRBJ1-4; 9 nucleotides agree with TRBD1. CDR3 length: 14 residues. V shed 6 bases and J 7 bases; nucleotides not matched to a gene: 6. CDR1 is SEHNR, CDR2 FQNEAQ, per germline (reference sequence). The CDR3 sequence: CASRPTGGGEKLFF. The CDR3 DNA is TGTGCCAGCAGACCAACAGGGGGCGGTGAAAAACTGTTTTTT. Variable domain in full (rest from reference TRBV7-9 and TRBJ1-4): DTGVSQNPRHKITKRGQNVTFRCDPISEHNRLYWYRQTLGQGPEFLTYFQNEAQLEKSRLLSDRFSAERPKGSFSTLEIQRTEQGDSAMYLCASRPTGGGEKLFFGSGTQLSVL.

This chain links TRBV19 with TRBJ1-2, with TRBD1 matching over 8 bases. J gave up 0 bases and V 3 bases, and 6 bases lay outside the gene matches. The germline gives CDR1 LNHDA, CDR2 SQIVND (reference sequence). The CDR3 loop spans 16 amino acids. CDR3 bases: TGTGCCAGTAGTATGGGGACAGGTAGTACTAACTATGGCTACACCTTC. Translating it yields CASSMGTGSTNYGYTF.

The count of this clone is one. This chain links TRBV5-1 with TRBJ2-5, with 13 nucleotides matching TRBD2. The length of the CDR3 is 15 residues. The V gene's germline CDR1 is SGHRS and CDR2 YFSETQ. V was clipped by 4 bases and J by 5 bases; unmatched bases: 5. CDR3 bases: TGCGCCAGCAGCACGGGACTAGCGGGGAGGGAGACCCAGTACTTC. Protein: CASSTGLAGRETQYF.

V usage is TRBV29-1 and J usage is TRBJ2-5, with 7 bases fitting TRBD1. The germline gives CDR1 SQVTM, CDR2 ANQGSEA. CDR3 length: 13 amino acids. J lost 5 bases, V lost 7 bases, and 10 bases had no gene match. In nucleotides, the CDR3 is TGCAGCGCTCCCACAGGGGCGTTGGAGACCCAGTACTTC. Amino acids: CSAPTGALETQYF.

The chain uses TRBV4-2 and TRBJ1-2, with D tentatively TRBD1 (6 bases). Germline V gives CDR1 LGHNA, CDR2 YNFKEQ. With 1 base removed from V and 4 bases from J, the gap between germline ends came to 13 bases. CDR3 length equals 15 residues. The CDR3 sequence is CASSQGGGSSYGYTF. The CDR3 DNA is TGTGCCAGCAGCCAAGGAGGGGGAAGTTCCTATGGCTACACCTTC.

The genes are TRBV5-1 and TRBJ1-4, with D unclear. CDR3 length equals 15 residues. Trimming stripped 4 bases from V and 0 bases from J, with 10 bases between. Germline values: CDR1 SGHRS, CDR2 YFSETQ. CDR3 residues: CASSAGGSTNEKLFF. CDR3 in DNA: TGCGCCAGCAGCGCCGGCGGGTCAACTAATGAAAAACTGTTTTTT. The whole variable domain, filled in from reference TRBV5-1 and TRBJ1-4, reads KAGVTQTPRYLIKTRGQQVTLSCSPISGHRSVSWYQQTPGQGLQFLFEYFSETQRNKGNFPGRFSGRQFSNSRSEMNVSTLELGDSALYLCASSAGGSTNEKLFFGSGTQLSVL.

The rearrangement joins TRBV12-3 or TRBV12-4 to TRBJ2-2; no reliable D call. The CDR3 has 11 residues. The V and J ends lost 6 bases and 7 bases respectively, with 6 bases between them. The DNA for the CDR3 is TGTGCCAGCAGCTCGGTCGGGGAGCTGTTTTTT. Translating gives CASSSVGELFF.

This clone was observed a handful of times. The rearrangement joins TRBV5-6 to TRBJ1-1; possibly TRBD1 for D (5 bases). CDR3 length: 14 residues. The V end lost 0 bases, the J end lost 1 base, and 7 bases lay between the germline ends. CDR1 SGHDT and CDR2 YYEEEE come from the germline V gene. The CDR3 coding sequence is TGTGCCAGCAGCTTGGACACAGGGAACACTGAAGCTTTCTTT. Translated: CASSLDTGNTEAFF.

The rearrangement joins TRBV19 to TRBJ2-1; 10 bases map to TRBD2. The CDR3 runs to 14 residues. After removal of 10 bases from V and 5 bases from J, the junction contained 8 bases not matched to a gene. Germline CDR1 LNHDA, CDR2 SQIVND (reference sequence). The CDR3 nucleotides are TGTGCCACTAATAGCGGGAGGAACAACAATGAGCAGTTCTTC. It is translated as CATNSGRNNNEQFF.

The chain couples TRBV3-1 (or the pseudogene TRBV3-2) to TRBJ2-1, with D possibly being TRBD2 (7 bases). The V gene's germline CDR1 is LGHDT and CDR2 YNNKEL (reference sequence). The CDR3 is 16 amino acids. Trimming cost V 2 bases and J 10 bases, with 21 bases left between them. The CDR3 loop reads CASSQRRGRVVEEQFF. The CDR3 nucleotides read TGTGCCAGCAGCCAACGTAGGGGGAGGGTTGTGGAGGAGCAGTTCTTC.

This clone has a single count. The chain is built from TRBV5-1 and TRBJ2-3, with TRBD1 matching 7 bases. This CDR3 spans 14 amino acids. V dropped 3 bases and J dropped 3; count of bases not matched to a gene: 4. The germline CDR1 and CDR2 sequences are SGHRS and YFSETQ. Written as DNA, the CDR3 is TGCGCCAGCAGCTCGGACAGGCCGACAGATACGCAGTATTTT. Translating gives CASSSDRPTDTQYF.

The V and J genes are TRBV11-2 and TRBJ2-2, with 7 bases matching TRBD1. The CDR3 is 15 amino acids. V lost 1 base, J lost 4 bases, and 3 bases stayed unmatched. Germline loops: CDR1 SGHAT, CDR2 FQNNGV. The CDR3 protein is CASSLGTGVTGELFF. The CDR3 nucleotides read TGTGCCAGCAGCTTAGGAACAGGGGTCACCGGGGAGCTGTTTTTT.

V usage is TRBV9 and J usage is TRBJ1-2, with 11 bases that match TRBD1. Trimming removed 0 bases from V and 4 bases from J; junction bases left unmatched: 5. CDR1 is SGDLS, CDR2 YYNGEE, per germline. There are 16 residues in the CDR3. As DNA, the CDR3 is TGTGCCAGCAGCGTAGTCTCTGGACAGGGGGCCTATGGCTACACCTTC. Protein product: CASSVVSGQGAYGYTF.

This clone was detected only a few times. The rearrangement links TRBV5-1 to TRBJ2-1, with 7 bases fitting TRBD1. Germline V gives CDR1 SGHRS, CDR2 YFSETQ. CDR3 size: 15 residues. V gave up 4 bases and J gave up 3 bases; unmatched junction bases: 7. Here the CDR3 DNA reads TGCGCCAGCAGCCCTGAGGGGGCTTTCTACAATGAGCAGTTCTTC. Its protein is CASSPEGAFYNEQFF.

This sequence joins TRBV27 and TRBJ2-7; D call uncertain. The CDR3 is made up of 14 amino acids. The germline V gene has CDR1 MNHEY and CDR2 SMNVEV (reference sequence). V was pared by 4 bases and J by 0 bases, with 10 bases between. DNA for the CDR3: TGTGCCAGCAGTTCTTCCCTTAGCTCCTACGAGCAGTACTTC. It codes for CASSSSLSSYEQYF.